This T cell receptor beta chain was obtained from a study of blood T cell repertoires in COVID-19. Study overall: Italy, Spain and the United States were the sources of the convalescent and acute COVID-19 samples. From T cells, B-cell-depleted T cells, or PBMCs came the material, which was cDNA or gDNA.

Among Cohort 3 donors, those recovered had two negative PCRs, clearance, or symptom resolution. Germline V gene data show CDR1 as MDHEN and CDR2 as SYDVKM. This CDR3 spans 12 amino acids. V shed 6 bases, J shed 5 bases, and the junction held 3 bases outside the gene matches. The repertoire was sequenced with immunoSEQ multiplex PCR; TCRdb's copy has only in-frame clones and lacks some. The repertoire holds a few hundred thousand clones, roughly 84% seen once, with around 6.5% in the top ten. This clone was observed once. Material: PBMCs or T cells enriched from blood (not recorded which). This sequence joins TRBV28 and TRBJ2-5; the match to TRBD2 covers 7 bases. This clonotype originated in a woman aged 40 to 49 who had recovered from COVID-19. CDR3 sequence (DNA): TGTGCCAGCAGGTTGGGGGGGGAGACCCAGTACTTC. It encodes CASRLGGETQYF. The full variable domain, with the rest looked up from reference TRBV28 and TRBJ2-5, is DVKVTQSSRYLVKRTGEKVFLECVQDMDHENMFWYRQDPGLGLRLIYFSYDVKMKEKGDIPEGYSVSREKKERFSLILESASTNQTSMYLCASRLGGETQYFGPGTRLLVL.